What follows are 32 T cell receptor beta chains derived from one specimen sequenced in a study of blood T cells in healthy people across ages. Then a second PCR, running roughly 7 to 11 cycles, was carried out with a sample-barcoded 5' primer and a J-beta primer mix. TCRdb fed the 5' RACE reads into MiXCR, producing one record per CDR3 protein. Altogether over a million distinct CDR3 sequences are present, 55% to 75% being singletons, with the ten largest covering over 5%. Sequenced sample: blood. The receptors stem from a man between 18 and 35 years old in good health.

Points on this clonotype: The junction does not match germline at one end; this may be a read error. The CDR3 DNA sequence: TGTGCCGGCAGTGTGAATGAGCAGTACTTC. The encoded protein is CAGSVNEQYF. V gene TRBV2 combines with J gene TRBJ2-7; D is undetermined. The CDR3 covers 10 residues. The germline gives CDR1 SNHLY, CDR2 FYNNEI.

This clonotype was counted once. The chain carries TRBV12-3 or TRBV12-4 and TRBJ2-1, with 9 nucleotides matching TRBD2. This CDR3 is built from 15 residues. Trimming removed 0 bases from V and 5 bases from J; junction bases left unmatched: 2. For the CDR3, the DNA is TGTGCCAGCAGTTTAGCGGCGGGAGGGAACAATGAGCAGTTCTTC. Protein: CASSLAAGGNNEQFF.

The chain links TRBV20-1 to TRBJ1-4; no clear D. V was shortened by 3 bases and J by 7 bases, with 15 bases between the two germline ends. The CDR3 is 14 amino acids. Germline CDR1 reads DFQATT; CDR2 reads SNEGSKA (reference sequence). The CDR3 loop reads CSARATMESEKLFF. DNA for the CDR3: TGCAGTGCTAGGGCGACGATGGAGAGTGAAAAACTGTTTTTT.

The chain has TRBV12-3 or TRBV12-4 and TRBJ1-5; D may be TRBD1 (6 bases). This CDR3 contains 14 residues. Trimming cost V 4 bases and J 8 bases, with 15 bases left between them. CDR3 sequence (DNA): TGTGCCAGCAGTTCCGGACAGCCCAGGGAGCCCCAGCATTTT. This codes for CASSSGQPREPQHF.

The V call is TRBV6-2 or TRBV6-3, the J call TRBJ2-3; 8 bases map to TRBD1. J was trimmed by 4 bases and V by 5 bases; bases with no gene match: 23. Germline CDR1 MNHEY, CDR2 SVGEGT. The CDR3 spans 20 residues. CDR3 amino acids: CASSTDRAAVPQGLADTQYF. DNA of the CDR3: TGTGCCAGCAGTACGGACAGGGCAGCGGTGCCGCAGGGGCTCGCAGATACGCAGTATTTT.

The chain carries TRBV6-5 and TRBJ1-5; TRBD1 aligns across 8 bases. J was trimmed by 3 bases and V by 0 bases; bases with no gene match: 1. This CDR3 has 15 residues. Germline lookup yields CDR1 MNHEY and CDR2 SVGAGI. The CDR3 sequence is CASSYSQGANQPQHF. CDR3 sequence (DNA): TGTGCCAGCAGTTACTCGCAGGGGGCCAATCAGCCCCAGCATTTT.

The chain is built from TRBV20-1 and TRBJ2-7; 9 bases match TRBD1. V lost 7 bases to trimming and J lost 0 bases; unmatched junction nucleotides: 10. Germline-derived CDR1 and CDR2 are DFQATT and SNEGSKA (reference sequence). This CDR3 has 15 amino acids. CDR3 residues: CSVDDRGKSSYEQYF. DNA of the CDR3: TGCAGTGTCGATGACAGGGGGAAGAGCTCCTACGAGCAGTACTTC.

CDR3 coding DNA: TGTGCCACCAGTGAACCAGAGACAGGTGCCTATGGCTACACCTTC. Translating it yields CATSEPETGAYGYTF. V gene TRBV24-1 combines with J gene TRBJ1-2, with a possible D match to TRBD1 (6 bases). The CDR3 spans 15 residues. Germline V CDR1 and CDR2: KGHDR, SFDVKD. V dropped 4 bases and J dropped 4 bases, with 15 bases sitting between them.

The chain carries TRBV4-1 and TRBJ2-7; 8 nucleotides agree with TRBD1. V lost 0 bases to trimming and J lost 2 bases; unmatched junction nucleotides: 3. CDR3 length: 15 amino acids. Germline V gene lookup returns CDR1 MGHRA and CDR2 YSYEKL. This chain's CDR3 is CASSQDRTGTYEQYF. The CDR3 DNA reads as TGCGCCAGCAGCCAAGACCGGACAGGGACCTACGAGCAGTACTTC.

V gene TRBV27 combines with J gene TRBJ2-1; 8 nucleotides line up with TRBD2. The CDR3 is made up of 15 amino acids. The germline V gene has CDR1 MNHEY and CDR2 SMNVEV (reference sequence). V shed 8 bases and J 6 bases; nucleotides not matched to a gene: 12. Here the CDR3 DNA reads TGTGCCAGCGCCCCCAGCGGGAGTGGGTTCAATGAGCAGTTCTTC. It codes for CASAPSGSGFNEQFF.

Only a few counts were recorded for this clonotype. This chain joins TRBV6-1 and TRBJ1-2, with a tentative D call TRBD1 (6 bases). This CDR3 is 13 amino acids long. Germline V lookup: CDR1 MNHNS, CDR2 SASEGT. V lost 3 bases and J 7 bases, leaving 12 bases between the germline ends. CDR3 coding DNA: TGTGCCAGCAGTGATCACAGGGAGGTTGGCTACACCTTC. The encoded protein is CASSDHREVGYTF.

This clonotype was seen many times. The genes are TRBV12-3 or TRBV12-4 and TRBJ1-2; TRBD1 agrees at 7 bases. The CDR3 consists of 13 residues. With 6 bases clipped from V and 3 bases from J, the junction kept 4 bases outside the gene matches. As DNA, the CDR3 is TGTGCCAGCAGCCCCGGGACAGACTATGGCTACACCTTC. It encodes CASSPGTDYGYTF.

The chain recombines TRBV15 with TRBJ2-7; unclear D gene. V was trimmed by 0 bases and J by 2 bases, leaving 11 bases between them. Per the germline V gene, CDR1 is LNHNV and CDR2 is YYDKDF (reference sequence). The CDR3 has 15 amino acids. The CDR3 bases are TGTGCCACCAGCAGAGATCCGGCATCCCCCTACGAGCAGTACTTC. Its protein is CATSRDPASPYEQYF.

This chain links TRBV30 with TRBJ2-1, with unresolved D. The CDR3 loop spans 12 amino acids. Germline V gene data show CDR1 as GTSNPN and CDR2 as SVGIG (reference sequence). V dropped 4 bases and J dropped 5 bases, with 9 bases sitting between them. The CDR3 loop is CAWMQADNEQFF. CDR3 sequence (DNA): TGTGCCTGGATGCAGGCAGACAATGAGCAGTTCTTC.

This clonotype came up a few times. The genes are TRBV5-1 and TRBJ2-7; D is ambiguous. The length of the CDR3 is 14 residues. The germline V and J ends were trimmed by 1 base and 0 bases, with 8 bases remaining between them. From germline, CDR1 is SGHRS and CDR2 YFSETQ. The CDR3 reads CASSLTTLSYEQYF. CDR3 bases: TGCGCCAGCAGCTTGACCACCCTCTCCTACGAGCAGTACTTC. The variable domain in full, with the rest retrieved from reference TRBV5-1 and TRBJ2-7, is KAGVTQTPRYLIKTRGQQVTLSCSPISGHRSVSWYQQTPGQGLQFLFEYFSETQRNKGNFPGRFSGRQFSNSRSEMNVSTLELGDSALYLCASSLTTLSYEQYFGPGTRLTVT.

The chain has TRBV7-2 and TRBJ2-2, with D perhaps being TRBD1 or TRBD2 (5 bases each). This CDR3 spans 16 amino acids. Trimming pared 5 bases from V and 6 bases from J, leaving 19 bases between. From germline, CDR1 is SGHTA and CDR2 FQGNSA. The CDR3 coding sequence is TGTGCCAGCAGCCCTTCCCCTGGTAGGGGAGCCGGGGAGCTGTTTTTT. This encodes CASSPSPGRGAGELFF.

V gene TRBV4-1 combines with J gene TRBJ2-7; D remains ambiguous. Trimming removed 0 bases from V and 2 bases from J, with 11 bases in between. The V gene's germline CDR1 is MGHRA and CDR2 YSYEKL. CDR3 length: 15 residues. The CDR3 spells CASSQDIGYTYEQYF. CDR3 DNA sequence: TGCGCCAGCAGCCAAGATATAGGCTACACCTACGAGCAGTACTTC.

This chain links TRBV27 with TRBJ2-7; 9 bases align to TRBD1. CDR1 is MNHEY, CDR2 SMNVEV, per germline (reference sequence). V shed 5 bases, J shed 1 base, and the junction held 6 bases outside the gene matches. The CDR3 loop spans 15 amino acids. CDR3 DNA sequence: TGTGCCAGCAGTGGGGGACAGGGTTCATCCTACGAGCAGTACTTC. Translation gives CASSGGQGSSYEQYF.

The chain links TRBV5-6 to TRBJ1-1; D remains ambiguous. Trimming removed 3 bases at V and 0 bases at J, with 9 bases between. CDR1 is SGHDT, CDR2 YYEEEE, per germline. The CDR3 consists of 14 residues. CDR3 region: CASSSRGMNTEAFF. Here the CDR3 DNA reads TGTGCCAGCAGCTCCAGAGGTATGAACACTGAAGCTTTCTTT.

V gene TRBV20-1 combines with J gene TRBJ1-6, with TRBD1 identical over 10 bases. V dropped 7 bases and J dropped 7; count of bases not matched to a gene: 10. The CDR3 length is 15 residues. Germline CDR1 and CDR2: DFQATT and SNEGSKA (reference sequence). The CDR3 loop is CSVRRGQGPNSPLHF. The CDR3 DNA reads TGCAGTGTTCGTCGGGGACAGGGGCCAAATTCACCCCTCCACTTT.

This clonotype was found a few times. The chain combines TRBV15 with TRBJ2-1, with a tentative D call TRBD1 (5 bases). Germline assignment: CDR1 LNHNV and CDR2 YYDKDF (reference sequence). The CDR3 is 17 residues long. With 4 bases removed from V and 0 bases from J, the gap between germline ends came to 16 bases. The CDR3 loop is CATSIRQSPLSYNEQFF. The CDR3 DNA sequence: TGTGCCACCAGCATACGACAGTCACCTCTCTCCTACAATGAGCAGTTCTTC.

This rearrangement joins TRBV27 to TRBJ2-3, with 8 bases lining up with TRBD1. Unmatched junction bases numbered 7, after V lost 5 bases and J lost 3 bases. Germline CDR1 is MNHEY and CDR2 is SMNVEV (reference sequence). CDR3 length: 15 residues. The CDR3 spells CASSLNRDRTDTQYF. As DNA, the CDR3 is TGTGCCAGCAGTCTTAACCGGGACAGGACAGATACGCAGTATTTT.

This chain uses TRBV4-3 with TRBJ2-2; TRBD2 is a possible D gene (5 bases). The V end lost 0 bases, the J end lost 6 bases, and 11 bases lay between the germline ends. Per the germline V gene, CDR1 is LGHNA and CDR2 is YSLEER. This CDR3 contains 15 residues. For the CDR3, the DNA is TGCGCCAGCAGCCAAGATCGAGGGTGGGCCGGGGAGCTGTTTTTT. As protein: CASSQDRGWAGELFF.

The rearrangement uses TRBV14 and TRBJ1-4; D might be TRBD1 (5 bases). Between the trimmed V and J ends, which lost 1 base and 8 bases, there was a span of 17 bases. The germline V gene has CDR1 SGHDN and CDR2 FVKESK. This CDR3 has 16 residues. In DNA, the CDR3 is TGTGCCAGCAGCCAAGCTCGGCAGGGCTCGCAAGAAAAACTGTTTTTT. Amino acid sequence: CASSQARQGSQEKLFF.

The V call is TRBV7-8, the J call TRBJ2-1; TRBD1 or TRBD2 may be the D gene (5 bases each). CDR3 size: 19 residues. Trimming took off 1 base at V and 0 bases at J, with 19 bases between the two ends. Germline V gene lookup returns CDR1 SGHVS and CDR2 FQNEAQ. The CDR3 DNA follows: TGTGCCAGCAGCTTAGGTTGGGTGTGGGGGAAGGGCTCCTACAATGAGCAGTTCTTC. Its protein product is CASSLGWVWGKGSYNEQFF.

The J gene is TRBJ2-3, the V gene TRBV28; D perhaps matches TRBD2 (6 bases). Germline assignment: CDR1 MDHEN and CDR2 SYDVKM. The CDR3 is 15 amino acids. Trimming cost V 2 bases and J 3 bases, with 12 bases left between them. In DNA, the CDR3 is TGTGCCAGCAGTTTACCCCGGAGGGAGACAGATACGCAGTATTTT. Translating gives CASSLPRRETDTQYF.

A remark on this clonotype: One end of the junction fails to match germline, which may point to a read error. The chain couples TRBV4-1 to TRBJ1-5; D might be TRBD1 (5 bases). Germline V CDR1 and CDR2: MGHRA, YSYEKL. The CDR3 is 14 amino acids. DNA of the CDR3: TGCGCCGGCAGCTCCACAGGTGGGGATCAGCCCCAGCATTTT. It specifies CAGSSTGGDQPQHF.

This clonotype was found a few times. In DNA form, the CDR3 reads TGTGCCATCAGTGAGGGACAGGGTGACGGCTACACCTTC. As protein: CAISEGQGDGYTF. V gene TRBV10-3 combines with J gene TRBJ1-2, with TRBD1 matching over 8 bases. The CDR3 is 13 residues long. Germline V gene sequence: CDR1 ENHRY, CDR2 SYGVKD. Trimming took 2 bases from V and 8 from J; bases not matched to a gene: 4.

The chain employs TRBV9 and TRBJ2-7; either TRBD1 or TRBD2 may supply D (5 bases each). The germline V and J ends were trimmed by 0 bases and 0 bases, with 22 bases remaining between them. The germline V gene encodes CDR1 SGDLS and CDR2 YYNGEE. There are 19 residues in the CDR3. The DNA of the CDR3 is TGTGCCAGCAGCGTAGTTCGTGGGGCCGGGACGGTGAGCTCCTACGAGCAGTACTTC. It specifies CASSVVRGAGTVSSYEQYF.

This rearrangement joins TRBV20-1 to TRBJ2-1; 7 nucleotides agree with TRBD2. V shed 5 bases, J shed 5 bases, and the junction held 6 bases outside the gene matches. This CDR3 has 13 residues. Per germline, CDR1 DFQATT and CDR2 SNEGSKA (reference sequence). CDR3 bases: TGCAGTGCTGAGGGACTAAGCGACAATGAGCAGTTCTTC. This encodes CSAEGLSDNEQFF.

CDR3 sequence (DNA): TGCAGTGCTAGAACCCGACAGGCTAACACTGAAGCTTTCTTT. This encodes CSARTRQANTEAFF. The chain links TRBV20-1 to TRBJ1-1; a possible D gene is TRBD1 (6 bases). The CDR3 covers 14 residues. Trimming stripped 2 bases from V and 2 bases from J, with 12 bases between. Germline assignment: CDR1 DFQATT and CDR2 SNEGSKA (reference sequence).

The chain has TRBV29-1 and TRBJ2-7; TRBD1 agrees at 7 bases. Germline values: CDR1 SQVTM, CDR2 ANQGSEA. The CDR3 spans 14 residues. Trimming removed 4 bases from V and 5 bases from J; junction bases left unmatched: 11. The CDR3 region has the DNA TGCAGCGTTGGCCCCCGACAGGGTTTGAACGAGCAGTACTTC. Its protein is CSVGPRQGLNEQYF.